This TCR beta chain was identified in a study of cytomegalovirus exposure and HLA in healthy donors (dated by TCRdb to 2015 to 2018). Regarding the complete study: An earlier analysis of around 600 of the donors reported 276 Gb of sequence data and 117 million unique TCR beta sequences from 150 million to 200 million T cells. Roughly 300 gigabases of sequencing data and 70 million to 85 million unique TCR sequences were included in an early release covering several hundred HLA-typed donors. Of the roughly 400 genotyped donors, approximately 80% fell in the genetic ancestry cluster associated with self-reported Caucasian donors. The study aimed to test whether signatures of past pathogen exposure could be identified by cataloging public T cell receptors. The T cell repertoires of several hundred subjects were profiled by immunosequencing and related to cytomegalovirus serostatus. Along with the approximately 700-subject first cohort, a separate validation cohort of about 110 different subjects was used. To predict cytomegalovirus infection status, the study brought together high-throughput TCR immunosequencing, statistical association of individual TCRs with disease status, and machine learning. In a later analysis, previously published TCR beta repertoires from more than 500 donors were re-analyzed and high-resolution HLA genotyping was added so that TCR occurrence patterns could be studied. Rather than drawing on any new phenotypic data, the later analysis identified candidate immune exposures from TCR beta sequences and the way those sequences occurred across donors. In an earlier analysis of roughly 600 of the donors, high-throughput TCR beta sequencing was used to judge whether each TCR beta V gene segment behaved as functional or pseudogenic. Donor age, sex, ethnicity and CMV serostatus were compiled alongside the repertoire data. A later genetic analysis took genome-wide SNP genotypes for about 65% of the roughly 670 donors and used that subset as a discovery cohort. Every repertoire in the discovery cohort had been generated on one and the same sequencing platform. HLA typing included class I and class II loci at four-digit resolution. Typing coverage differed by locus: A, B, C, DRB1 and DQB1 were typed in about 620-640 donors, DQA1 in 500 to 550, DPA1 in 600 to 610, and DPB1 in roughly 450. A handful of DR-DQ haplotypes were handled as single units for association and clustering because linkage in the cohort was strong. On average, 235,054 unique TCR beta nucleotide sequences were sequenced per donor among 398 genotyped donors of the cohort, with 15% to 20% of those sequences being non-productive. Study-wide conclusions, independent of this receptor: In a later genetic analysis, a missense DCLRE1C variant was associated with V-gene and J-gene trimming of TCR beta chains, and the association was replicated in an independent cohort. At a false discovery rate of 0.05, a later analysis linked approximately 18,000 TCR beta sequences to specific HLA alleles. CMV serostatus was the only immune exposure information available for the cohort. In a later analysis, several top co-occurrence clusters were reported to appear linked to parvovirus B19, influenza, CMV and Epstein-Barr virus. Only TCR beta chains were sequenced in this cohort, and the absence of alpha or paired-chain data limited detectable features. Because counts were too low, about 15 rarely observed V segments, including chromosome 9 orphons, were left out of the earlier analysis of 587 of the donors. Linkage disequilibrium might explain the correlated functional status among segregating V segments, but an unknown experimental factor could not be excluded. An earlier analysis of approximately 600 of the donors showed that most TCR beta V segments appeared in productive rearrangements either about 87% or about 30% of the time, which broadly matched IMGT annotations. According to the authors, the approach could potentially be generalized to other disease states and immunological phenotypes. In vitro tests confirmed that three of the cytomegalovirus-associated TCR beta chains recognize cytomegalovirus antigens. Because some donors lacked HLA typing at each locus, the association tests relied only on the typed subset. A cluster of highly shared sequence variants was judged likely to represent a technical artifact of the sequencing pipeline. The study gave a list of 150 to 200 TCR beta chains associated with cytomegalovirus. Roughly uniform sequencing depth across donors was assumed in presence/absence analyses, although this assumption may not hold. Compared with equally common non-associated chains, HLA-associated TCR beta chains in a later analysis were more clonally expanded and had lower generation probabilities. According to a later genetic analysis, donors in an Asian-associated ancestry cluster had fewer N-insertions in productive TCRs than the approximately 630-donor mean. Most TCR sequences were seen in very few donors, while some public TCRs were found in many individuals. The classifier was reported to diagnose cytomegalovirus status with high specificity and sensitivity in both the original and validation cohorts. When HLA alleles, especially DR and DQ, strongly co-occurred, attributing TCR associations to individual alleles was difficult. A later analysis found that TCR association rates varied across HLA loci, with DRB1 alleles showing the most associated TCRs and HLA-C alleles the fewest. A further reported finding was that TCR beta sequences accurately predicted the HLA-A and HLA-B alleles for most subjects in the first cohort. A later analysis found that most CMV-associated TCR beta chains appeared HLA-restricted, with HLA associations seemingly driven largely by CMV exposure. Some IMGT-functional V segments, including TRBV6-2 and TRBV6-3, could not be told apart with the 87-base-pair reads, so those segments were excluded.

Libraries were constructed by the immunoSEQ multiplex PCR assay. The multiplex PCR relied on a mix of 60 forward primers for TCR Vbeta segments and 13 reverse primers for TCR Jbeta segments. A multiplex PCR assay on genomic DNA amplified the CDR3 region of rearranged TCR beta genes. On the Illumina HiSeq System, the amplified TCR beta libraries were sequenced as 87-base-pair reads. The authors processed their data as follows. In a later analysis, tens of millions of unique TCR beta chains were counted across the 500 to 700 repertoires, and around 10 million of these chains were shared by at least two donors. Raw reads were error-corrected and collapsed into unique sequences by a nearest-neighbor algorithm in which closely related sequences were merged to remove PCR and sequencing errors. V, D and J gene segments were assigned by aligning CDR3 sequences to IMGT reference sequences. For a sequence to be retained, a match of at least six nucleotides was required to both a V gene segment and a J gene segment. A rearrangement was called productive if the CDR3 had no stop codons and remained in frame with V and J, and every other rearrangement was called non-productive. Following IMGT convention, CDR3 was defined as the stretch from the second conserved V-encoded cysteine to the conserved J-encoded phenylalanine. Sequences without an unambiguous match to a single V gene segment were excluded from the earlier analysis of approximately 600 of the donors. An earlier analysis of about 590 of the donors classified V segments as functional when productive rearrangements were above 56.7% and as segregating when the standard deviation between donors was above 5%. A statistical classification framework was built to diagnose cytomegalovirus status from the catalog of TCR beta chain sequences. In a later analysis, TCR nucleotide sequences were compared against IMGT/GENE-DB human TR gene sequences so that V and J genes could be assigned. The TCRdist pipeline was used in a later analysis to assign CDR3 sequences and most-parsimonious VDJ recombination scenarios. In a later analysis, each TCR beta chain was defined by its CDR3 amino acid sequence together with its V-gene family, and reads lacking a unique V-gene family were excluded. As a way to deal with suspected cross-contamination and a sequencing artifact, a later analysis dropped roughly 600 nucleotide sequences that were highly shared and had low generation probability. For each public chain, a later analysis derived a clonal expansion index from normalized ranks of inferred template counts within each repertoire. In a later analysis, generation probabilities were computed using a VDJ recombination model fitted to out-of-frame rearrangements, and the results were checked against IGoR. Hypergeometric tests were used in a later analysis to score TCR-TCR, TCR-HLA and TCR-CMV co-occurrence, with a repertoire-size bias correction applied to the TCR pairs. False discovery rates were estimated in a later analysis by permuting HLA or CMV assignments 20 times. In a later analysis, co-occurring TCRs were grouped with DBSCAN, and TCRdist sequence similarity was added when clustering was performed within HLA-allele-positive subsets. Repertoires with fewer than 30,000 or more than 120,000 public chains were left out of co-occurrence clustering, as were a handful of repertoires with anomalous nucleotide sharing. Held by TCRdb, this immuneACCESS table contains in-frame sequences only and omits some clones. Under half of the omission traces to an unresolved V gene where checked; the cause of the rest is unknown. That table supplies the V and J calls and clone size; D and trimming were determined from the DNA. The sample yields some 91,000 clones; roughly 80% were counted once. The ten most abundant clones make up 7.1% of the sample.

CDR3 length: 17 amino acids, cysteine to phenylalanine. The sequence is cut down to CDR3 DNA, 51 bases in frame from base 1. According to the germline V gene (reference sequence), CDR1 reads SEHNR and CDR2 reads FQNEAQ. A distance of 17 bases separates the germline ends of V and J, which lose 5 bases and 0 bases respectively. The cohort was made up of about 670 healthy bone marrow donors. At the time of sampling, every cohort member was nominally healthy, though immune exposures that went unrecorded were likely present. The donor tested CMV seropositive and was one of the 289 seropositive cohort members. Every donor gave a peripheral blood sample, and the peripheral blood mononuclear cells from that sample were used for TCR beta sequencing. The Qiagen DNeasy Blood Extraction Kit was used to extract genomic DNA from the blood cell samples. Comments on this clone: Its cognate antigen has yet to be identified. The input lacks base qualities; no much larger clone sits a single base away.

Rearrangement joined TRBV7-9 to TRBJ2-1; the D gene lacks a confident call. The origin of this receptor is a man aged 40-49 years in good health and CMV-seropositive. The source material was PBMCs. The CDR3 region has the sequence CASSGILSLSSYNEQFF. The nucleotides read TGTGCCAGCAGCGGAATACTAAGTCTAAGCTCCTACAATGAGCAGTTCTTC. Here the CDR3 is joined to the reference TRBV7-9 and TRBJ2-1 genes, and the full variable domain is: DTGVSQNPRHKITKRGQNVTFRCDPISEHNRLYWYRQTLGQGPEFLTYFQNEAQLEKSRLLSDRFSAERPKGSFSTLEIQRTEQGDSAMYLCASSGILSLSSYNEQFFGPGTRLTVL.